Below are 11 T cell receptor beta chains sequenced from a single sample in a study of T cell responses to AZD1222 COVID-19 vaccine. Sequenced by immunoSEQ multiplex PCR; TCRdb stores in-frame clones only, minus some. The data show approximately 120,000 clones, 80% to 90% seen once. Sequenced material: peripheral blood, taken on day 0 of AZD1222 vaccination. These receptor sequences come from an adult in good health.

The genes are TRBV11-1 and TRBJ2-7; TRBD1 matches at 7 bases. This CDR3 spans 16 amino acids. Germline lookup yields CDR1 SGHAT and CDR2 FQDESV (reference sequence). Losses at the gene ends were 4 bases for V and 2 bases for J; bases not matched to a gene: 11. CDR3 DNA sequence: TGTGCCAGCAGCTCCGCTCGCCGGGACAGACCCTACGAGCAGTACTTC. Amino acid sequence: CASSSARRDRPYEQYF.

This chain connects TRBV28 to TRBJ1-1; D unresolved. CDR1 and CDR2 (germline): MDHEN, SYDVKM. This CDR3 region has 16 residues. V gave up 2 bases and J gave up 0 bases, with 13 bases separating them. Here the CDR3 DNA reads TGTGCCAGCAGTTTACGAACATGGGGTTTGAACACTGAAGCTTTCTTT. This gives the protein CASSLRTWGLNTEAFF.

The V gene is TRBV28, the J gene TRBJ1-4; 7 bases line up with TRBD1. Trimming at V came to 4 bases and at J to 8 bases, leaving 10 bases not matched to a gene. Germline V gene lookup returns CDR1 MDHEN and CDR2 SYDVKM. There are 15 residues in the CDR3. The CDR3 nucleotides read TGTGCCAGCAGTTCCCCAAGACAGGGCGGCGAAAAACTGTTTTTT. It translates to CASSSPRQGGEKLFF.

This clone was seen only once. CDR3 region: CASSQGPFDYNEQFF. The CDR3 DNA reads TGTGCCAGCAGCCAAGGCCCGTTTGACTACAATGAGCAGTTCTTC. The chain carries TRBV14 and TRBJ2-1; no firm D call. V was trimmed by 1 base and J by 3 bases, leaving 10 bases between them. The CDR3 spans 15 residues. The germline gives CDR1 SGHDN, CDR2 FVKESK. Filled out from reference TRBV14 and TRBJ2-1, the complete variable domain reads EAGVTQFPSHSVIEKGQTVTLRCDPISGHDNLYWYRRVMGKEIKFLLHFVKESKQDESGMPNNRFLAERTGGTYSTLKVQPAELEDSGVYFCASSQGPFDYNEQFFGPGTRLTVL.

The chain is built from TRBV28 and TRBJ1-1, with a tentative D call TRBD1 (5 bases). The germline CDR1 and CDR2 sequences are MDHEN and SYDVKM. Trimming left V 5 bases short and J 3 bases short, with 7 bases between. The length of the CDR3 is 12 residues. This CDR3 is CASSLGDTEAFF. The CDR3 nucleotides are TGTGCCAGCAGTCTGGGGGACACTGAAGCTTTCTTT.

The V call is TRBV5-4, the J call TRBJ2-1, with D tentatively TRBD2 (5 bases). CDR1 and CDR2 from the germline V gene are SGHNT and YYREEE (reference sequence). Trimming removed 2 bases at V and 12 bases at J, with 9 bases between. The CDR3 consists of 11 residues. The CDR3 region has the DNA TGTGCCAGCAGCTTATCAGCGGTGCAGTTCTTC. Translated: CASSLSAVQFF.

The chain links TRBV5-1 to TRBJ2-3; the match to TRBD2 covers 7 bases. V was clipped by 4 bases and J by 4 bases; unmatched bases: 9. The CDR3 contains 15 residues. Per the germline V gene, CDR1 is SGHRS and CDR2 is YFSETQ. The CDR3 sequence: CASSPRAGDPDTQYF. In nucleotides, the CDR3 is TGCGCCAGCAGCCCTCGGGCGGGAGATCCAGATACGCAGTATTTT.

This rearrangement joins TRBV11-2 to TRBJ2-2; a possible D gene is TRBD1 (5 bases). Between the trimmed V and J ends, which lost 3 bases and 8 bases, there was a span of 19 bases. From germline, CDR1 is SGHAT and CDR2 FQNNGV. There are 16 residues in the CDR3. The chain's CDR3 is CASSLVTGMAVGELFF. CDR3 coding DNA: TGTGCCAGCAGCTTGGTTACAGGAATGGCGGTGGGGGAGCTGTTTTTT.

The chain couples TRBV29-1 to TRBJ1-1, with D perhaps TRBD1 (5 bases). The germline CDR1 and CDR2 sequences are SQVTM and ANQGSEA. The CDR3 sequence is 15 residues long. V was shortened by 7 bases and J by 4 bases, with 22 bases between the two germline ends. The CDR3 DNA reads TGCAGCGCCGGTGGGGCAGCCGGGGAACCCACTGAAGCTTTCTTT. Translated, it gives CSAGGAAGEPTEAFF.

This chain joins TRBV30 and TRBJ2-5; D tentatively fits TRBD1 or TRBD2 (5 bases each). V lost 4 bases and J lost 3, with 15 bases in between. CDR3 length: 14 amino acids. The germline V gene has CDR1 GTSNPN and CDR2 SVGIG (reference sequence). DNA for the CDR3: TGTGCCTGGACTCACGGGACGACCAAAGAGACCCAGTACTTC. The encoded protein is CAWTHGTTKETQYF.

V usage is TRBV5-4 and J usage is TRBJ1-2, with unresolved D. CDR1 is SGHNT, CDR2 YYREEE, per germline (reference sequence). This CDR3 region has 14 residues. V shed 0 bases and J shed 2 bases, with 8 bases lying between them. CDR3 nucleotide sequence: TGTGCCAGCAGCTTGGAATATAAAAACTATGGCTACACCTTC. It translates to CASSLEYKNYGYTF.